This record covers a single T cell receptor (beta chain). This CDR3 comprises 13 residues. Trimming cost V 6 bases and J 11 bases; bases outside gene matches: 12. Germline CDR1 is MNHEY and CDR2 is SVGEGT. The entry originates in a study of blood T cell repertoires in COVID-19. Study-level information: Donors in the United States, Italy and Spain gave samples during acute or convalescent COVID-19. In each case, the material was cDNA or gDNA derived from T cells, B-cell-depleted T cells, or PBMCs.

In the authors' workflow: Amplified reference gene primers provided the basis for estimating nucleated cell counts. TCRdb keeps only in-frame clones here, not all; method: immunoSEQ multiplex PCR. Clone size and V and J calls were adopted from that table, with D and trimming inferred from the DNA. Of some 160,000 clones in the sample, just over 90% were seen once. Sequencing was carried out using peripheral blood. The J gene is TRBJ1-1, the V gene TRBV6-2 or TRBV6-3, with 7 bases identical to TRBD1. This receptor was identified in a man younger than 35 with acute or convalescent COVID-19. CDR3 DNA: TGTGCCAGCAGCGGACAGGCCGATGGTTGGGCTTTCTTT. Its translation: CASSGQADGWAFF.